Following are 15 T cell receptor beta chains from one sample sequenced in a study of beta chain features in type 1 diabetes (dated by TCRdb to the late 2010s). Overall results and qualifications from the work: Type 1 diabetes patients showed a moderate but significant shortening of TCRB CDR3 length in all four CD4+ subsets.

Their antigen targets remain unknown. The method was the immunoSEQ multiplex PCR assay. The entire amount of isolated RNA was reverse transcribed using the High Capacity cDNA Reverse Transcription Kit, so the sequenced TCRB transcripts were expressed ones. What TCRdb holds here is the immuneACCESS table cut down to in-frame rearrangements. Part of the clones is not present; checked against another copy, under half of the missing clones reflect an unresolved V gene, and the others are unexplained. Counted in this sample were a few hundred thousand clones; approximately 16% of them appeared once. The top ten constitute approximately 0.081% of the sample. Sequencing was carried out using naive CD4+ T cells from blood. The cell subset or site label here, explained by the study, means: true naive CD4+ T cells. These receptors all come from a young man with type 1 diabetes.

This sequence joins TRBV4-1 and TRBJ2-1; D might be TRBD2 (5 bases). Germline CDR1 MGHRA, CDR2 YSYEKL. V was trimmed by 3 bases and J by 2 bases, leaving 17 bases between them. CDR3 length equals 17 residues. The CDR3 DNA reads TGCGCCAGCAGCCACTGGGTCGGGATTAGGACCTACAATGAGCAGTTCTTC. This codes for CASSHWVGIRTYNEQFF.

The chain is built from TRBV4-1 and TRBJ2-3; a possible D gene is TRBD2 (5 bases). Germline CDR1 and CDR2: MGHRA and YSYEKL. V was pared by 0 bases and J by 2 bases, with 12 bases between. The CDR3 runs 16 residues. CDR3 bases: TGCGCCAGCAGCCAAGATACTATGGGAGTCACAGATACGCAGTATTTT. This sequence encodes CASSQDTMGVTDTQYF.

This rearrangement joins TRBV28 to TRBJ2-6, with D maybe TRBD1 (5 bases). This CDR3 is 14 amino acids long. The ends were cut back, 5 bases at V and 1 base at J, with 6 bases in the middle. The V gene's germline CDR1 is MDHEN and CDR2 SYDVKM. The CDR3 loop is CASSGASGANVLTF. CDR3 in DNA: TGTGCCAGCAGTGGGGCATCTGGGGCCAACGTCCTGACTTTC.

The sample holds a few counts of this clone. This chain joins TRBV29-1 and TRBJ1-1; 7 bases are a match to TRBD1. Losses at the gene ends were 4 bases for V and 0 bases for J; bases not matched to a gene: 14. Germline CDR1 reads SQVTM; CDR2 reads ANQGSEA. CDR3 size: 17 residues. The CDR3 reads CSVAGSGGGQLNTEAFF. CDR3 coding DNA: TGCAGCGTTGCAGGTTCCGGCGGGGGACAGCTGAACACTGAAGCTTTCTTT.

This clone came up a few times. The chain links TRBV29-1 to TRBJ1-2; TRBD1 matches 9 bases. In germline, CDR1 is SQVTM, CDR2 ANQGSEA. This CDR3 contains 12 residues. V lost 8 bases, J lost 3 bases, and 4 bases stayed unmatched. CDR3 sequence (DNA): TGCAGCACAGGGGGCGGGGACTATGGCTACACCTTC. Its protein product is CSTGGGDYGYTF.

The rearrangement links TRBV6-5 to TRBJ2-1; possibly TRBD2 for D (6 bases). V lost 4 bases and J 7 bases, leaving 20 bases between the germline ends. In germline, CDR1 is MNHEY, CDR2 SVGAGI. This CDR3 spans 16 amino acids. DNA for the CDR3: TGTGCCAGCAGTTCTCGAGGGTTAACTGGGGGGAATGAGCAGTTCTTC. Protein: CASSSRGLTGGNEQFF.

V and J are TRBV18 and TRBJ2-7; 11 bases agree with TRBD1. Germline CDR1 and CDR2: KGHSH and LQKENI. This CDR3 comprises 15 residues. J was trimmed by 1 base and V by 4 bases; bases with no gene match: 3. The CDR3 DNA sequence: TGTGCCAGCTCACTGGGACAGGGGGAATCCTACGAGCAGTACTTC. Translated: CASSLGQGESYEQYF.

The gene calls are TRBV10-3 and TRBJ2-4; D might be TRBD1 (5 bases). The V gene lost 3 bases and the J gene lost 8 bases, with 14 bases spanning the gap. The germline V gene has CDR1 ENHRY and CDR2 SYGVKD. CDR3 length: 14 residues. DNA of the CDR3: TGTGCCATCAGTGACACAGGCCTAGGGGACATTCAGTACTTC. Its translation: CAISDTGLGDIQYF.

For the CDR3, the DNA is TGTGCCAGCAGTCCACAGGGGATGAGCAATCAGCCCCAGCATTTT. Translating gives CASSPQGMSNQPQHF. The J gene is TRBJ1-5, the V gene TRBV6-6; TRBD1 matches at 7 bases. Germline-derived CDR1 and CDR2 are MNHNY and SVGAGI (reference sequence). After removal of 5 bases from V and 1 base from J, the junction contained 5 bases not matched to a gene. This CDR3 is 15 amino acids long.

V gene TRBV7-2 combines with J gene TRBJ2-1, with D possibly TRBD1 on 6 matching bases. Trimming took 5 bases from V and 16 from J, leaving 18 bases between them. CDR1 is SGHTA, CDR2 FQGNSA, per germline. The CDR3 runs 12 residues. CDR3 in DNA: TGTGCCAGCAGCGTTGGCGGGCAGGGGATCTTCTTC. This translates into CASSVGGQGIFF.

The V and J genes are TRBV7-2 and TRBJ2-7; TRBD1 agrees at 8 bases. Per germline, CDR1 SGHTA and CDR2 FQGNSA. The V segment lost 1 base and the J segment 0 bases; nucleotides outside the gene matches: 5. The CDR3 has 16 amino acids. Here the CDR3 reads CASSLGGTGLSYEQYF. Written as DNA, the CDR3 is TGTGCCAGCAGCTTAGGAGGGACAGGCCTCTCCTACGAGCAGTACTTC.

This clone was recorded a few times. This rearrangement joins TRBV6-6 to TRBJ2-7; TRBD1 agrees at 9 bases. The trim removed 6 bases at V and 5 bases at J, leaving 5 bases unmatched. The germline V gene has CDR1 MNHNY and CDR2 SVGAGI (reference sequence). This CDR3 contains 13 residues. The CDR3 coding sequence is TGTGCCAGCAGGCGGACAGGGGCCCACGAGCAGTACTTC. Residues: CASRRTGAHEQYF.

This chain joins TRBV6-5 and TRBJ2-6; D is unclear. CDR3 length equals 14 residues. Germline values: CDR1 MNHEY, CDR2 SVGAGI. Trimming left V 0 bases short and J 2 bases short, with 2 bases between. The CDR3 coding sequence is TGTGCCAGCAGTTACTCGCCTGGGGCCAACGTCCTGACTTTC. It yields the protein CASSYSPGANVLTF.

This clone occurred a few times. Other DNA sequences in the same sample also yield this CDR3. The gene calls are TRBV27 and TRBJ2-1; possibly TRBD1 for D (5 bases). The CDR3 has 13 amino acids. CDR1 is MNHEY and CDR2 is SMNVEV in the germline V gene (reference sequence). V dropped 3 bases and J dropped 4 bases, with 7 bases sitting between them. As DNA, the CDR3 is TGTGCCAGCAGTTTTCAGGGTTACAATGAGCAGTTCTTC. Translating gives CASSFQGYNEQFF.

This clone occurred a few times. The V gene is TRBV29-1, the J gene TRBJ2-1, with TRBD1 matching over 11 bases. The germline V gene has CDR1 SQVTM and CDR2 ANQGSEA. V shed 6 bases, J shed 7 bases, and the junction held 8 bases outside the gene matches. This CDR3 region has 14 residues. This chain's CDR3 is CSVLDRGRKNEQFF. In nucleotides, the CDR3 is TGCAGCGTCCTGGACAGGGGGCGGAAAAATGAGCAGTTCTTC.